This T cell receptor beta chain came from a study of OX40 agonist ivuxolimab in advanced cancers. About the study: Cohort: 80% to 90% men, mean age approximately 60, aged roughly 23 to 79.

The table came from immunoSEQ multiplex PCR; TCRdb's copy has only in-frame clones and leaves some out. The table records over 60,000 clones, about 91% of them present only once. This sequence originates from an adult with an advanced solid tumor such as melanoma, head and neck, liver or kidney cancer. Sequencing was performed on CD4+ or CD8+ T cells sorted from blood, taken in a trial of the OX40 agonist ivuxolimab.

The CDR3 DNA reads as TGTGCCAGCAGCGTTTACCTATCAGGGGGGGAGACCCAGTACTTC. Translated, it gives CASSVYLSGGETQYF. The rearrangement uses TRBV9 and TRBJ2-5, with TRBD1 as a possible D gene (7 bases). The germline CDR1 and CDR2 sequences are SGDLS and YYNGEE. V was shortened by 2 bases and J by 5 bases, with 16 bases between the two germline ends. The CDR3 has 15 amino acids. The full variable domain, in which reference TRBV9 and TRBJ2-5 provide the parts outside the CDR3, is DSGVTQTPKHLITATGQRVTLRCSPRSGDLSVYWYQQSLDQGLQFLIQYYNGEERAKGNILERFSAQQFPDLHSELNLSSLELGDSALYFCASSVYLSGGETQYFGPGTRLLVL.